The 22 T cell receptor beta chains reported below all come from one sample, sequenced in a study of shared T cell receptors in the human thymus (dated by TCRdb to the early 2020s). The receptor library was made with the immunoSEQ multiplex PCR assay. The table was pulled from immuneACCESS by TCRdb, which kept in-frame rearrangements only. Such tables lose some clones; where checked, under half of the loss comes from unresolved V genes, and the rest has no known cause. This sample has approximately 730,000 clones in its table, and roughly 88% of those were observed once. The top ten clonotypes cover roughly 0.01% of the sample. The same sample was also studied in work on human thymus T cells.

The sequenced sample was thymocytes. The receptors derive from a girl under three years old with a congenital heart defect. Donor details come from another sample of the same person, matched by shared clones.

The V and J genes are TRBV6-5 and TRBJ1-2; TRBD1 matches at 11 bases. The CDR3 is 14 amino acids. In germline, CDR1 is MNHEY, CDR2 SVGAGI. The J segment lost 7 bases and the V segment lost 0 bases, leaving 1 base of the junction unmatched. As DNA, the CDR3 is TGTGCCAGCAGTTACTCGGGGACAGGGGGTGGCTACACCTTC. It specifies CASSYSGTGGGYTF.

V gene TRBV6-5 combines with J gene TRBJ2-5; tentative D call: TRBD1 (6 bases). The CDR3 contains 14 residues. The V end was cut by 0 bases, the J end by 4 bases, with 9 bases between. Per the germline V gene, CDR1 is MNHEY and CDR2 is SVGAGI. Here the CDR3 DNA reads TGTGCCAGCAGTTACTCCACAGGGCGAGAGACCCAGTACTTC. It yields the protein CASSYSTGRETQYF.

The chain carries TRBV7-9 and TRBJ1-2; no definite D call. The CDR3 spans 13 residues. CDR1 is SEHNR, CDR2 FQNEAQ, per germline (reference sequence). V was pared by 1 base and J by 7 bases, with 10 bases between. CDR3 sequence (DNA): TGTGCCAGCAGCTTAGACCGGGGTCTTGGCTACACCTTC. The encoded protein is CASSLDRGLGYTF.

This clone appeared a single time. The gene calls are TRBV6-5 and TRBJ1-2; D uncertain. The germline V and J ends were trimmed by 6 bases and 2 bases, with 10 bases remaining between them. The CDR3 is made up of 13 amino acids. Per the germline V gene, CDR1 is MNHEY and CDR2 is SVGAGI. In DNA form, the CDR3 reads TGTGCCAGCAGACCCGGACTGAACTATGGCTACACCTTC. Protein sequence: CASRPGLNYGYTF.

The V gene is TRBV5-1, the J gene TRBJ1-1; no firm D call. The CDR3 sequence is 12 residues long. The V gene's germline CDR1 is SGHRS and CDR2 YFSETQ. Trimming cost V 4 bases and J 2 bases, with 6 bases left between them. In DNA, the CDR3 is TGCGCCAGCAGCACAGATAACACTGAAGCTTTCTTT. Translation: CASSTDNTEAFF.

The chain uses TRBV15 and TRBJ2-7; the match to TRBD2 covers 8 bases. Germline trimming cut 6 bases from V and 7 bases from J; bases unmatched to any gene: 14. The V gene's germline CDR1 is LNHNV and CDR2 YYDKDF (reference sequence). This CDR3 region has 15 residues. Written as DNA, the CDR3 is TGTGCCACCAGAAGCGGGGGTGGGTCCATCCGGGAGCAGTACTTC. This sequence encodes CATRSGGGSIREQYF.

The chain recombines TRBV5-1 with TRBJ1-2; a possible D gene is TRBD1 (5 bases). The CDR3 consists of 14 residues. V was cut by 1 base and J by 6 bases, with 13 bases left in between. Per the germline V gene, CDR1 is SGHRS and CDR2 is YFSETQ. The DNA for the CDR3 is TGCGCCAGCAGCTTGCAAGGGGAAAGGGATGGCTACACCTTC. Translation: CASSLQGERDGYTF.

In nucleotides, the CDR3 is TGTGCCAGCAGGGCCGGGGGGGGCGTAATTTTGGGCAAGTGGAGAACCTACGAGCAGTACTTC. Its translation is CASRAGGGVILGKWRTYEQYF. The rearrangement uses TRBV2 and TRBJ2-7; TRBD2 agrees at 8 bases. The V gene's germline CDR1 is SNHLY and CDR2 FYNNEI. CDR3 length: 21 amino acids. Trimming took 6 bases from V and 2 from J; bases not matched to a gene: 27.

This sequence joins TRBV6-6 and TRBJ1-1, with 7 nucleotides matching TRBD1. Germline values: CDR1 MNHNY, CDR2 SVGAGI (reference sequence). CDR3 length equals 16 residues. Trimming cost V 2 bases and J 6 bases; bases outside gene matches: 12. The DNA for the CDR3 is TGTGCCAGCAGTTACCAGCGACAGGGTGTGGATTCTGAAGCTTTCTTT. It codes for CASSYQRQGVDSEAFF.

The V and J genes are TRBV14 and TRBJ2-1, with D perhaps matching TRBD2 (5 bases). The CDR3 totals 13 residues. The germline V and J ends were trimmed by 4 bases and 6 bases, with 10 bases remaining between them. CDR1 and CDR2 (germline): SGHDN, FVKESK. The CDR3 spells CASSRTGLNEQFF. In DNA, the CDR3 is TGTGCCAGCAGCCGCACCGGACTCAATGAGCAGTTCTTC. Looking up the rest from reference TRBV14 and TRBJ2-1 gives the full variable domain: EAGVTQFPSHSVIEKGQTVTLRCDPISGHDNLYWYRRVMGKEIKFLLHFVKESKQDESGMPNNRFLAERTGGTYSTLKVQPAELEDSGVYFCASSRTGLNEQFFGPGTRLTVL.

The rearrangement joins TRBV27 to TRBJ2-1; no firm D call. Germline-derived CDR1 and CDR2 are MNHEY and SMNVEV (reference sequence). This CDR3 contains 17 residues. Trimming removed 1 base at V and 4 bases at J, with 17 bases between. The DNA of the CDR3 is TGTGCCAGCAGTTTATGGGCCCCCCGGCCCCCATACAATGAGCAGTTCTTC. The encoded protein is CASSLWAPRPPYNEQFF.

The V call is TRBV7-6, the J call TRBJ2-3; weak D call: TRBD2 (6 bases). The CDR3 covers 15 residues. Per the germline V gene, CDR1 is SGHVS and CDR2 is FNYEAQ. The V end lost 2 bases, the J end lost 2 bases, and 11 bases lay between the germline ends. The CDR3 sequence is CASSLCSGPTDTQYF. The CDR3 DNA reads as TGTGCCAGCAGCTTATGTAGCGGCCCCACAGATACGCAGTATTTT.

This chain connects TRBV27 to TRBJ1-1, with 7 bases lining up with TRBD1. The CDR3 spans 16 residues. V gave up 8 bases and J gave up 5 bases; unmatched junction bases: 17. Looked up from germline, CDR1 is MNHEY and CDR2 is SMNVEV (reference sequence). CDR3 loop: CASGRADRLSRTEAFF. CDR3 nucleotide sequence: TGTGCCAGCGGACGAGCGGACAGGTTATCAAGGACTGAAGCTTTCTTT.

A few counts support this clone. This sequence joins TRBV6-5 and TRBJ1-2, with 7 bases matching TRBD1. The CDR3 spans 14 residues. Germline CDR1 is MNHEY and CDR2 is SVGAGI. The V gene end was trimmed by 6 bases and the J gene end by 4 bases; junction bases not matched to a gene: 8. The CDR3 DNA sequence: TGTGCCAGCAGGGAGACGGGACAGCCCTATGGCTACACCTTC. Translation: CASRETGQPYGYTF.

The V and J genes are TRBV2 and TRBJ2-3; TRBD1 matches at 7 bases. CDR1 and CDR2 from the germline V gene are SNHLY and FYNNEI. The CDR3 runs to 15 residues. With V trimmed by 3 bases and J by 1 base, 4 bases remained unmatched. The CDR3: CASSDEGTGTDTQYF. As DNA, the CDR3 is TGTGCCAGCAGTGATGAAGGGACAGGCACAGATACGCAGTATTTT.

The gene calls are TRBV6-1 and TRBJ1-1; the match to TRBD1 covers 8 bases. J lost 8 bases, V lost 6 bases, and 11 bases had no gene match. Germline CDR1 and CDR2: MNHNS and SASEGT. This CDR3 is built from 14 residues. CDR3 coding DNA: TGTGCCAGCAGACACCGCACAGGGGGAGCCGAAGCTTTCTTT. This encodes CASRHRTGGAEAFF.

The chain uses TRBV14 and TRBJ2-5; 7 nucleotides match TRBD1. The end of the DNA fits TRBJ2-7 better, so the J call may be wrong. The CDR3 is 14 amino acids. CDR1 and CDR2 (germline): SGHDN, FVKESK. The CDR3 sequence is CASSPDRSSYEQYF. The CDR3 coding sequence is TGTGCCAGCAGTCCGGACAGGTCCTCCTACGAGCAGTACTTC.

The chain uses TRBV6-5 and TRBJ1-2; D perhaps matches TRBD1 (6 bases). CDR3 length equals 16 residues. Germline values: CDR1 MNHEY, CDR2 SVGAGI. The V end lost 2 bases, the J end lost 4 bases, and 17 bases lay between the germline ends. As DNA, the CDR3 is TGTGCCAGCAGTTACCATCAGGACAGCACCAGCTATGGCTACACCTTC. Protein: CASSYHQDSTSYGYTF.

V usage is TRBV25-1 and J usage is TRBJ2-1, with D possibly TRBD2 on 6 matching bases. Germline V gene lookup returns CDR1 MGHDK and CDR2 SYGVNS. The CDR3 covers 17 residues. V was clipped by 0 bases and J by 9 bases, with 21 bases between them. CDR3 bases: TGTGCCAGCAGTGAATATTCGCGGGGCAGCCCCGGGTGTGAGCAGTTCTTC. Residues: CASSEYSRGSPGCEQFF.

As concerns this clone: An end of the junction differs from the germline gene, which may be a read error. This chain joins TRBV7-9 and TRBJ1-1, with no clear D. Germline CDR1 is SEHNR and CDR2 is FQNEAQ (reference sequence). The CDR3 length is 17 residues. The CDR3 sequence is CASSSTPGEDLNAEAFF. DNA of the CDR3: TGTGCCAGCAGCTCAACTCCCGGGGAGGATTTGAACGCTGAAGCTTTCTTT.

The rearrangement links TRBV6-5 to TRBJ1-2; no firm D call. Trimming took 6 bases from V and 7 from J, leaving 15 bases between them. Germline V gives CDR1 MNHEY, CDR2 SVGAGI. The CDR3 is 13 residues long. The CDR3 DNA reads TGTGCCAGCAGCCGACTGAGAAGCTTTGGCTACACCTTC. This codes for CASSRLRSFGYTF.

The chain links TRBV4-1 to TRBJ1-1; TRBD1 might be the D (6 bases). Trimming shortened V by 0 bases and J by 0 bases, and 17 bases separated the two germline ends. This CDR3 contains 18 residues. The germline gives CDR1 MGHRA, CDR2 YSYEKL. The CDR3 DNA reads as TGCGCCAGCAGCCAAGAGGGCGAACAGGGTAAATTGAACACTGAAGCTTTCTTT. It codes for CASSQEGEQGKLNTEAFF.